One sample yielded the 9 T cell receptor beta chains listed below, sequenced in a study of cytomegalovirus exposure and HLA in healthy donors (dated by TCRdb to 2015 to 2018). Library construction relied on the immunoSEQ multiplex PCR assay. The table was pulled from immuneACCESS by TCRdb, which kept in-frame rearrangements only. Such tables lose some clones; where checked, under half of the loss comes from unresolved V genes, and the rest has no known cause. The sample table lists over 45,000 clones, over 85% of them with a count of one. Jointly, the top ten make up roughly 1.2% of the sample. The source material was PBMCs. The receptors derive from a man aged 18 to 29 in good health and CMV-seronegative.

The chain combines TRBV23-1 with TRBJ2-3, with D unclear. TRBV23-1 is reported as an ORF; its role is uncertain. Trimming pared 0 bases from V and 0 bases from J, leaving 13 bases between. CDR3 length equals 17 residues. CDR3 residues: CASSQSRLGTSTDTQYF. CDR3 DNA sequence: TGCGCCAGCAGTCAATCGAGACTTGGAACTAGCACAGATACGCAGTATTTT.

This rearrangement joins TRBV27 to TRBJ2-5, with TRBD1 as a possible D gene (6 bases). This CDR3 is built from 13 residues. Deletions cut 5 bases from V and 2 bases from J, with 9 bases between. The V gene's germline CDR1 is MNHEY and CDR2 SMNVEV (reference sequence). Here the CDR3 DNA reads TGTGCCAGCAGTATGAGGGGGCAAGAGACCCAGTACTTC. Its protein is CASSMRGQETQYF.

This rearrangement joins TRBV7-2 to TRBJ2-2; 9 bases fit TRBD2. In germline, CDR1 is SGHTA, CDR2 FQGNSA. The CDR3 consists of 17 residues. The J segment lost 2 bases and the V segment lost 5 bases, leaving 9 bases of the junction unmatched. The CDR3 region is CASSHQGLAINTGELFF. The CDR3 bases are TGTGCCAGCAGCCACCAGGGACTAGCAATTAACACCGGGGAGCTGTTTTTT.

The genes are TRBV5-6 and TRBJ2-2; D may be TRBD2 (6 bases). The CDR3 has 15 residues. V lost 4 bases and J 3 bases, leaving 13 bases between the germline ends. Looked up from germline, CDR1 is SGHDT and CDR2 is YYEEEE. CDR3 in DNA: TGTGCCAGCAGCGGAGGGAAGCGGGACACCGGGGAGCTGTTTTTT. This translates into CASSGGKRDTGELFF.

The chain recombines TRBV6-5 with TRBJ1-2; 9 nucleotides line up with TRBD1. After removal of 2 bases from V and 8 bases from J, the junction contained 3 bases not matched to a gene. The CDR3 runs to 13 residues. In germline, CDR1 is MNHEY, CDR2 SVGAGI. The CDR3 loop reads CASSYPDRGGYTF. DNA for the CDR3: TGTGCCAGCAGTTACCCGGACAGGGGAGGCTACACCTTC.

The chain combines TRBV27 with TRBJ1-5; 9 nucleotides agree with TRBD1. Germline CDR1 reads MNHEY; CDR2 reads SMNVEV (reference sequence). After removal of 3 bases from V and 7 bases from J, the junction contained 7 bases not matched to a gene. The CDR3 is 15 amino acids. CDR3 residues: CASSLGTGYGQPQHF. In DNA, the CDR3 is TGTGCCAGCAGTTTGGGGACAGGGTACGGACAGCCCCAGCATTTT.

J is TRBJ2-3 and V is TRBV15; 7 nucleotides align to TRBD1. The CDR3 contains 17 residues. The V segment lost 1 base and the J segment 2 bases; nucleotides outside the gene matches: 9. Germline loops: CDR1 LNHNV, CDR2 YYDKDF (reference sequence). The CDR3 protein is CATSRVDRDSDTDTQYF. The CDR3 DNA reads TGTGCCACCAGCAGAGTCGACCGGGACAGTGACACAGATACGCAGTATTTT.

This chain connects TRBV7-2 to TRBJ1-1; tentatively, D is TRBD1 (6 bases). This CDR3 is built from 14 residues. The germline gives CDR1 SGHTA, CDR2 FQGNSA. V lost 1 base and J lost 3, with 9 bases in between. The CDR3 region is CASSLEDRYTEAFF. The CDR3 region has the DNA TGTGCCAGCAGCTTAGAGGACAGATACACTGAAGCTTTCTTT.

The CDR3 is CASSQEGLAEEQFF. In DNA form, the CDR3 reads TGCGCCAGCAGCCAAGAGGGACTAGCCGAGGAGCAGTTCTTC. The V and J genes are TRBV4-1 and TRBJ2-1, with 9 bases identical to TRBD2. Germline loops: CDR1 MGHRA, CDR2 YSYEKL. CDR3 length equals 14 residues. After removal of 0 bases from V and 10 bases from J, the junction contained 4 bases not matched to a gene.